The 24 T cell receptor beta chains reported below all come from one sample, sequenced in a study of blood T cell repertoires in COVID-19. The repertoire was sequenced with immunoSEQ multiplex PCR; TCRdb's copy has only in-frame clones and lacks some. The sample contains 130,000 or so clones, about nine tenths of which appear only once. Material: peripheral blood. These receptors were collected from a man in his fifties with acute or convalescent COVID-19.

The CDR3 DNA reads TGTGCCAGCAGTACAGGGTCGTATAATTCACCCCTCCACTTT. It is translated as CASSTGSYNSPLHF. V and J are TRBV28 and TRBJ1-6; a weak D match, TRBD1 (6 bases). Germline loops: CDR1 MDHEN, CDR2 SYDVKM. This CDR3 is 14 amino acids long. Trimming removed 5 bases from V and 4 bases from J, with 9 bases in between.

This chain links TRBV12-3 or TRBV12-4 with TRBJ1-5; D ambiguous. V gave up 4 bases and J gave up 2 bases, with 6 bases separating them. This CDR3 has 13 residues. DNA of the CDR3: TGTGCCAGCAGTTCCGGAGGCAATCAGCCCCAGCATTTT. It is translated as CASSSGGNQPQHF.

V is TRBV5-1 and J is TRBJ1-5; TRBD1 aligns across 9 bases. Trimming cost V 9 bases and J 7 bases; bases outside gene matches: 14. There are 15 residues in the CDR3. Germline V gene data show CDR1 as SGHRS and CDR2 as YFSETQ. As DNA, the CDR3 is TGCGCCATCTCCATTACAGGGGGCCTTCGGCAGCCCCAGCATTTT. This encodes CAISITGGLRQPQHF.

The rearrangement joins TRBV6-5 to TRBJ1-2; 9 bases match TRBD1. Per the germline V gene, CDR1 is MNHEY and CDR2 is SVGAGI. Unmatched junction bases numbered 2, after V lost 5 bases and J lost 1 base. The CDR3 length is 14 residues. CDR3 sequence reads: CASSPDRGNYGYTF. The CDR3 nucleotides read TGTGCCAGCAGTCCGGACAGGGGTAACTATGGCTACACCTTC.

V gene TRBV27 combines with J gene TRBJ1-5, with TRBD1 as a possible D gene (6 bases). V was shortened by 5 bases and J by 4 bases, with 18 bases between the two germline ends. The CDR3 sequence is 16 residues long. From germline, CDR1 is MNHEY and CDR2 SMNVEV (reference sequence). CDR3 coding DNA: TGTGCCAGCAGTGGGGGGGCGGGGAGGGGAAATCAGCCCCAGCATTTT. Translating gives CASSGGAGRGNQPQHF.

This rearrangement joins TRBV27 to TRBJ1-2; TRBD1 matches 8 bases. CDR1 is MNHEY, CDR2 SMNVEV, per germline (reference sequence). The CDR3 is 15 amino acids. V dropped 0 bases and J dropped 4; count of bases not matched to a gene: 4. The CDR3 sequence: CASSLSTGGIYGYTF. CDR3 DNA sequence: TGTGCCAGCAGTTTATCAACAGGGGGAATCTATGGCTACACCTTC.

The V gene is TRBV28, the J gene TRBJ2-2; weak D call: TRBD2 (7 bases). V gave up 3 bases and J gave up 6 bases, with 20 bases separating them. Germline V CDR1 and CDR2: MDHEN, SYDVKM. The CDR3 covers 17 residues. The CDR3 sequence: CASSLSGGRTQAGELFF. The CDR3 region has the DNA TGTGCCAGCAGTTTGTCCGGGGGGCGGACTCAAGCCGGGGAGCTGTTTTTT.

The rearrangement uses TRBV7-6 and TRBJ1-1, with a weak D call TRBD1 (6 bases). V was trimmed by 0 bases and J by 4 bases, leaving 9 bases between them. The germline V gene has CDR1 SGHVS and CDR2 FNYEAQ. CDR3 length equals 14 residues. CDR3 DNA: TGTGCCAGCAGCTTAGCGAGGGGGGGCACTGAAGCTTTCTTT. This sequence encodes CASSLARGGTEAFF.

This clone showed up just once. V gene TRBV5-4 combines with J gene TRBJ2-1; tentative D call: TRBD2 (6 bases). V lost 4 bases, J lost 7 bases, and 15 bases lay in between. The germline gives CDR1 SGHNT, CDR2 YYREEE (reference sequence). This CDR3 has 14 amino acids. The CDR3 is CASSRGQGGNEQFF. CDR3 coding DNA: TGTGCCAGCAGCCGGGGTCAGGGAGGAAATGAGCAGTTCTTC.

On this clone: The same CDR3 arises from other DNA sequences in this sample as well. J is TRBJ1-2 and V is TRBV28; D gene uncertain. The germline V and J ends were trimmed by 2 bases and 3 bases, with 4 bases remaining between them. Germline CDR1 MDHEN, CDR2 SYDVKM. This CDR3 is 12 amino acids long. CDR3 DNA: TGTGCCAGCAGTTTACGGGACTATGGCTACACCTTC. Translated: CASSLRDYGYTF.

This clone appeared once. The chain combines TRBV5-1 with TRBJ2-6; TRBD2 is a possible D gene (5 bases). Germline CDR1 is SGHRS and CDR2 is YFSETQ. The ends were cut back, 10 bases at V and 4 bases at J, with 15 bases in the middle. The CDR3 is made up of 14 amino acids. The CDR3 bases are TGCGCCGGTTCTCCGGGGTTCGGGGCCAACGTCCTGACTTTC. It translates to CAGSPGFGANVLTF.

The rearrangement links TRBV6-6 to TRBJ1-6; maybe TRBD1 (5 bases). Germline V gene sequence: CDR1 MNHNY, CDR2 SVGAGI (reference sequence). The CDR3 spans 16 residues. The V end was cut by 5 bases, the J end by 9 bases, with 20 bases between. CDR3 DNA sequence: TGTGCCAGCAGTGGGGCTGGGGGGTCGGGTGCTTCACCCCTCCACTTT. Residues: CASSGAGGSGASPLHF.

The genes are TRBV5-4 and TRBJ1-4; TRBD1 aligns across 9 bases. V lost 2 bases, J lost 0 bases, and 8 bases stayed unmatched. CDR3 length: 18 residues. Germline-derived CDR1 and CDR2 are SGHNT and YYREEE (reference sequence). The CDR3 DNA follows: TGTGCCAGCAGCTTCAAAACAGGGGGCGCCGCAACTAATGAAAAACTGTTTTTT. It specifies CASSFKTGGAATNEKLFF.

The chain uses TRBV2 and TRBJ1-2; tentatively, D is TRBD1 (6 bases). Germline V gene data show CDR1 as SNHLY and CDR2 as FYNNEI. This CDR3 spans 14 amino acids. The V gene lost 4 bases and the J gene lost 4 bases, with 13 bases spanning the gap. CDR3 DNA sequence: TGTGCCAGCAGTGGTGCAGGGGCGGCCTATGGCTACACCTTC. This sequence encodes CASSGAGAAYGYTF.

The chain joins TRBV29-1 to TRBJ1-1; no clear D gene. Germline lookup yields CDR1 SQVTM and CDR2 ANQGSEA. The CDR3 consists of 11 residues. Trimming cost V 4 bases and J 1 base, with 4 bases left between them. The CDR3 coding sequence is TGCAGCGTTGTAAAGAACACTGAAGCTTTCTTT. Translated: CSVVKNTEAFF.

The chain links TRBV6-4 to TRBJ1-1, with a possible D match to TRBD1 (5 bases). CDR1 and CDR2 (germline): MRHNA, SNTAGT. This CDR3 contains 14 residues. V was clipped by 5 bases and J by 0 bases, with 10 bases between them. The CDR3 loop is CASSPDSLNTEAFF. The DNA of the CDR3 is TGTGCCAGCAGTCCCGACAGTCTGAACACTGAAGCTTTCTTT.

V usage is TRBV19 and J usage is TRBJ1-5; 8 bases match TRBD1. This CDR3 contains 15 residues. J was trimmed by 5 bases and V by 5 bases; bases with no gene match: 8. The germline V gene encodes CDR1 LNHDA and CDR2 SQIVND (reference sequence). CDR3 region: CASSATGQGDQPQHF. The CDR3 bases are TGTGCCAGTAGTGCAACTGGACAGGGAGATCAGCCCCAGCATTTT.

The chain links TRBV6-5 to TRBJ1-2; the D is unclear. The CDR3 consists of 15 residues. V lost 4 bases to trimming and J lost 5 bases, with 17 bases between them. Germline V gene lookup returns CDR1 MNHEY and CDR2 SVGAGI. Written as DNA, the CDR3 is TGTGCCAGCAGTTCTCACGACCCAACGGGATATGGCTACACCTTC. Translated, it gives CASSSHDPTGYGYTF.

V is TRBV6-5 and J is TRBJ2-7; TRBD1 matches 7 bases. Germline assignment: CDR1 MNHEY and CDR2 SVGAGI. The CDR3 consists of 15 residues. V trimming: 5 bases; J trimming: 5 bases; junction bases outside the gene matches: 12. This CDR3 is CASSPDDRVGHEQYF. CDR3 DNA sequence: TGTGCCAGCAGTCCCGATGACAGGGTCGGCCACGAGCAGTACTTC.

The chain links TRBV2 to TRBJ2-1; D uncertain. The ends were cut back, 0 bases at V and 9 bases at J, with 9 bases in the middle. This CDR3 is 13 amino acids long. Germline V lookup: CDR1 SNHLY, CDR2 FYNNEI. CDR3 coding DNA: TGTGCCAGCAGTGAAGCCCGCCGAGGTGAGCAGTTCTTC. Its protein is CASSEARRGEQFF.

The J gene is TRBJ1-1, the V gene TRBV6-5; D may be TRBD1 (6 bases). The V end was cut by 6 bases, the J end by 1 base, with 15 bases between. The V gene's germline CDR1 is MNHEY and CDR2 SVGAGI. The CDR3 totals 15 residues. In DNA form, the CDR3 reads TGTGCCAGCAGAGTCCCCGGGACACCGAACACTGAAGCTTTCTTT. The encoded protein is CASRVPGTPNTEAFF.

The chain couples TRBV20-1 to TRBJ1-2; weak D call: TRBD1 (5 bases). The CDR3 is made up of 14 amino acids. Germline CDR1 and CDR2: DFQATT and SNEGSKA (reference sequence). The germline V and J ends were trimmed by 3 bases and 0 bases, with 11 bases remaining between them. This CDR3 reads CSASKAGTNYGYTF. The CDR3 DNA reads as TGCAGTGCTAGTAAAGCAGGGACTAACTATGGCTACACCTTC.

V and J are TRBV4-1 and TRBJ2-7; the D is unclear. Germline assignment: CDR1 MGHRA and CDR2 YSYEKL. Deletions cut 0 bases from V and 1 base from J, with 7 bases between. The CDR3 is made up of 14 amino acids. CDR3 DNA: TGCGCCAGCAGCCAAGAGAGCGCTTCCTACGAGCAGTACTTC. Protein: CASSQESASYEQYF.

This sequence joins TRBV9 and TRBJ1-6; the D is unclear. Trimming shortened V by 4 bases and J by 0 bases, and 14 bases separated the two germline ends. The V gene's germline CDR1 is SGDLS and CDR2 YYNGEE. This CDR3 has 17 amino acids. The CDR3 DNA is TGTGCCAGCAGCCCCCGATTAGGGAGCTCCTATAATTCACCCCTCCACTTT. Residues: CASSPRLGSSYNSPLHF.